Sequencing of this T cell receptor beta chain was carried out in a study of neoadjuvant anti-PD-1 for oral cavity cancer. From germline, CDR1 is SGHTA and CDR2 FQGNSA. With 11 bases removed from V and 7 bases from J, the gap between germline ends came to 20 bases. The CDR3 has 13 amino acids. Described time point: after neoadjuvant nivolumab, at surgical resection. Cohort: HPV-negative, locally advanced oral cavity squamous cell carcinoma patients. In its sample, this clone was seen a few times. TCRdb keeps only in-frame clones here, not all; method: immunoSEQ multiplex PCR. This sample yields 9,700 or so clones, of which about 60% are seen a single time; 4.4% belongs to the top ten.

This chain connects TRBV7-2 to TRBJ1-2; a weak D match, TRBD1 (5 bases). Source: PBMCs, taken after nivolumab (anti-PD-1) treatment. This sequence originates from a person aged 40 to 85 with oral cavity squamous cell carcinoma. The CDR3 DNA reads TGTGCCTCTCAGCAGGGCGGGAGTGGTGGCTACACCTTC. As protein: CASQQGGSGGYTF.